This T cell receptor beta chain was sequenced in a study of identical twins. This CDR3 is built from 10 residues. The V gene's germline CDR1 is SQVTM and CDR2 ANQGSEA. Between the trimmed V and J ends, which lost 8 bases and 2 bases, there was a span of 5 bases. This clonotype appeared a few times. TCRdb re-called the 5' RACE reads with MiXCR, one entry per CDR3 protein. The sample lists 270,000 or so distinct CDR3 sequences, about 8.5% seen once, with about 3% in the top ten. This sample also belongs to another study, concerning yellow fever vaccine responses in identical twins.

Sequencing was done on a sample of CD8+ T cells sorted from blood. V is TRBV29-1 and J is TRBJ2-3; the D is unclear. The sequence was obtained from a woman in her late teens or twenties in good health. The CDR3 reads CSSVTDTQYF. The CDR3 DNA follows: TGCAGCTCCGTCACAGATACGCAGTATTTT.